This T cell receptor (beta chain) was profiled in a study of blood T cell repertoires in COVID-19. Assay used: immunoSEQ multiplex PCR; TCRdb lists only in-frame clones, some missing. Here the sample spans 150,000 to 250,000 clones, roughly 94% being singletons. V was pared by 3 bases and J by 1 base, with 10 bases of the junction left unmatched. CDR1 and CDR2 (germline): ENHRY, SYGVKD. CDR3 length equals 17 residues. The TCR comes from a man aged 30 to 45 with COVID-19, enrolled during active disease. The chain couples TRBV10-3 to TRBJ2-5; TRBD2 agrees at 8 bases. Sequenced material: peripheral blood. This chain's CDR3 is CAISDPGVAGIQETQYF. CDR3 bases: TGTGCCATCAGTGACCCCGGGGTAGCGGGGATCCAAGAGACCCAGTACTTC.